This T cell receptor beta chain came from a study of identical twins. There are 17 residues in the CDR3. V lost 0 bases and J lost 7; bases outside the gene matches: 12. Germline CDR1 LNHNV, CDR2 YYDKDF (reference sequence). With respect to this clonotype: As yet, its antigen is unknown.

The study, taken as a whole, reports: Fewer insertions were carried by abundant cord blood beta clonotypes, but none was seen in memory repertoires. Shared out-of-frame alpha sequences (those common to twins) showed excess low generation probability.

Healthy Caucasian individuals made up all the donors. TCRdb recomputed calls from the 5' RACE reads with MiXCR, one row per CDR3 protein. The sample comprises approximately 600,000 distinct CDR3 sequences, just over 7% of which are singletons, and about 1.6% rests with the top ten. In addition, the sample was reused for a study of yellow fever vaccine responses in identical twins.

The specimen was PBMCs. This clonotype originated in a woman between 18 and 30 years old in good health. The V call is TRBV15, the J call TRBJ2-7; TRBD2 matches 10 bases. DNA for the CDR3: TGTGCCACCAGCAGAGATCTCCGACTAGCGGGTCCGCTTGAGCAGTACTTC. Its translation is CATSRDLRLAGPLEQYF.